This T cell receptor beta chain was recorded in a study of OX40 agonist ivuxolimab in advanced cancers. On this clone itself: Its specificity is not known.

Per the germline V gene, CDR1 is MDHEN and CDR2 is SYDVKM. This CDR3 has 12 amino acids. V was clipped by 4 bases and J by 7 bases; unmatched bases: 3. Produced via immunoSEQ multiplex PCR; TCRdb's table is partial and in-frame only. The sample contains about 100,000 clones, around 91% of which appear only once. Study-level findings and limits: CD8+ T cells averaged more expanded clones than CD4+. Circulating CD4+ and CD8+ T cells showed clonal expansion by week 6 at 0.1 to 3.0 mg/kg.

The source is an adult with an advanced solid tumor such as melanoma, head and neck, liver or kidney cancer. The chain links TRBV28 to TRBJ1-2; TRBD1 agrees at 7 bases. The source material was CD4+ or CD8+ T cells sorted from blood, sampled in a trial of the OX40 agonist ivuxolimab. In nucleotides, the CDR3 is TGTGCCAGCAGTTCGACAGGGATTGGCTACACCTTC. Residues: CASSSTGIGYTF.